This T cell receptor beta chain originates from a study of blood T cell repertoires in COVID-19. The V end was cut by 8 bases, the J end by 7 bases, with 12 bases between. The CDR3 is 12 amino acids. Germline V lookup: CDR1 MNHEY, CDR2 SVGAGI. Original data processing: Estimation of nucleated cell counts relied on the amplification of reference gene primers. The data were produced by immunoSEQ multiplex PCR, yet TCRdb's version contains in-frame clones alone and is incomplete. The V and J calls and clone size come from that table; D and trimming were worked out from the DNA. This table has 250,000 to 300,000 clones, about nine tenths appearing once. Patients from Seattle were sampled longitudinally, starting during active infection.

Sequencing was done on a sample of peripheral blood. This rearrangement joins TRBV6-5 to TRBJ2-4, with D maybe TRBD2 (5 bases). The TCR comes from a woman aged 25 to 39 with COVID-19, enrolled during active disease. The CDR3 nucleotides read TGTGCCAGCGGGCCGGGGAACAACATTCAGTACTTC. Its translation: CASGPGNNIQYF.